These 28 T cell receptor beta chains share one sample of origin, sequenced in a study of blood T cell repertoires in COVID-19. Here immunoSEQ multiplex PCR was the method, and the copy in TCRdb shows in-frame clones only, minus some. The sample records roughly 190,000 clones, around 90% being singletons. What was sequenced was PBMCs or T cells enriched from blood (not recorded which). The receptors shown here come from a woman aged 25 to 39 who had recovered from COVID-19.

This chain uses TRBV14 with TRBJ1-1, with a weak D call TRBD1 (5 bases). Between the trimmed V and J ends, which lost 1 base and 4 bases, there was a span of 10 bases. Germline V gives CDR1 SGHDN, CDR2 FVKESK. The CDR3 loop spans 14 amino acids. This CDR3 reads CASSQGQGGTEAFF. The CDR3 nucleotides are TGTGCCAGCAGCCAAGGGCAGGGCGGCACTGAAGCTTTCTTT.

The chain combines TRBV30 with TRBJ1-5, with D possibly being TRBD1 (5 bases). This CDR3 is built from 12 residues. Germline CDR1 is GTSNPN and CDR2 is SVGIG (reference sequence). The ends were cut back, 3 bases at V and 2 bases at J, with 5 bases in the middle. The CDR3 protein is CAWRGGNQPQHF. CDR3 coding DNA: TGTGCCTGGAGAGGGGGCAATCAGCCCCAGCATTTT.

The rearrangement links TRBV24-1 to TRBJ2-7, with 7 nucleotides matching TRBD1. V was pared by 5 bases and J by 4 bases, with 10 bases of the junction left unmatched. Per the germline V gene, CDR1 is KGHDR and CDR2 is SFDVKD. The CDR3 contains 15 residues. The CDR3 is CATSGTRDRPYEQYF. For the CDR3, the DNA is TGTGCCACCAGTGGAACCCGGGACAGACCGTACGAGCAGTACTTC.

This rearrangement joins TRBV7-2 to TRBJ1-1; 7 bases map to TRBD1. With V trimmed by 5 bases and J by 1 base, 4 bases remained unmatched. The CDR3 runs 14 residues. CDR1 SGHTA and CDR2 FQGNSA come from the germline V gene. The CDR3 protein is CASSRGGGNTEAFF. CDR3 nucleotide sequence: TGTGCCAGCAGCAGAGGGGGCGGGAACACTGAAGCTTTCTTT.

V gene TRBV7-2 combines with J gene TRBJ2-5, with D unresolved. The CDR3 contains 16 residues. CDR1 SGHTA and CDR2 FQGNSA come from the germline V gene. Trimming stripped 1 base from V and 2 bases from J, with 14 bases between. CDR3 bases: TGTGCCAGCAGCTTAGGTTGGTCTTCCGGTCAAGAGACCCAGTACTTC. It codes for CASSLGWSSGQETQYF.

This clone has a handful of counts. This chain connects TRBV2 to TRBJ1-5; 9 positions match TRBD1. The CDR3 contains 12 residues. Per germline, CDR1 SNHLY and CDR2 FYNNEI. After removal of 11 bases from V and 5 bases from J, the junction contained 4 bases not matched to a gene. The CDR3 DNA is TGTGCCGTACGACAGGGGGATCAGCCCCAGCATTTT. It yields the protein CAVRQGDQPQHF.

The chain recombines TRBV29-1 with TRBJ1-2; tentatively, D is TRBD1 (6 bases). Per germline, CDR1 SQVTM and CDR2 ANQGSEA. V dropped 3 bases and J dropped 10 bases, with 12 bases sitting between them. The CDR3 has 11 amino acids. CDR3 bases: TGCAGCGTTGAGACAGGTTCGGACTACACCTTC. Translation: CSVETGSDYTF.

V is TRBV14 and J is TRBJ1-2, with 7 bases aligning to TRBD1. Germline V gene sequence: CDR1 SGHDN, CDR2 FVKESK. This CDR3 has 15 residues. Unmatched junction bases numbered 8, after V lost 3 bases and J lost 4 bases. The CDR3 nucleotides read TGTGCCAGCAGCCAGAACCTTGGGACAGTCTATGGCTACACCTTC. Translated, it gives CASSQNLGTVYGYTF.

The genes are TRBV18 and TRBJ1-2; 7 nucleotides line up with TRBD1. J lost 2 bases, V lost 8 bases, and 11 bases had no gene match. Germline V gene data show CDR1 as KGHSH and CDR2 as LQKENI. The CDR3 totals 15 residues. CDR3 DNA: TGTGCCAGCACGAAAACAGGGGTGGGCAACTATGGCTACACCTTC. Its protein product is CASTKTGVGNYGYTF.

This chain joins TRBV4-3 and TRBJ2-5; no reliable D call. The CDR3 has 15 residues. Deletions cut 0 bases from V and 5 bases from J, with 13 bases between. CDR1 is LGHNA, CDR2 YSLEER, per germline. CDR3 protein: CASSQEGPRSETQYF. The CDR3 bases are TGCGCCAGCAGCCAAGAGGGTCCTAGGTCGGAGACCCAGTACTTC.

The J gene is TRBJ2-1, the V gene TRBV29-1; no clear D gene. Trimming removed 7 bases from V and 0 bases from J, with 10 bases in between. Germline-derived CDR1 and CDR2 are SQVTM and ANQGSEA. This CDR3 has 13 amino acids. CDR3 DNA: TGCAGCGGCCGGTCTAGCTCCTACAATGAGCAGTTCTTC. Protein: CSGRSSSYNEQFF.

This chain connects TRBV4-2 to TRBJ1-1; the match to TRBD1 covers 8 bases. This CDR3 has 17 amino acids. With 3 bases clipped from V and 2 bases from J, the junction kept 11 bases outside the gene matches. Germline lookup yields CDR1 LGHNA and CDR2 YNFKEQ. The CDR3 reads CASSHEQGGEANTEAFF. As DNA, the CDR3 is TGTGCCAGCAGCCATGAACAGGGGGGGGAGGCTAACACTGAAGCTTTCTTT.

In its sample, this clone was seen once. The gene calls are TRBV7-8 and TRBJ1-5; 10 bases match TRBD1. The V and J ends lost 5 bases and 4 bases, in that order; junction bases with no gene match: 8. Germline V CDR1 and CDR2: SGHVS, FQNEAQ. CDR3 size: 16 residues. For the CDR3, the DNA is TGTGCCAGCAGCACCCGACAGGGGGCCGGTAATCAGCCCCAGCATTTT. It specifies CASSTRQGAGNQPQHF.

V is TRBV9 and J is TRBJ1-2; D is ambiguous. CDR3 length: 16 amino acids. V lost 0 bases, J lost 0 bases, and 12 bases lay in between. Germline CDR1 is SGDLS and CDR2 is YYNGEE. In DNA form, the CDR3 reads TGTGCCAGCAGCGTAGTTAGCCAAGTAGCTAACTATGGCTACACCTTC. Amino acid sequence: CASSVVSQVANYGYTF. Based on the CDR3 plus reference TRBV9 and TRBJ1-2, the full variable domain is DSGVTQTPKHLITATGQRVTLRCSPRSGDLSVYWYQQSLDQGLQFLIQYYNGEERAKGNILERFSAQQFPDLHSELNLSSLELGDSALYFCASSVVSQVANYGYTFGSGTRLTVV.

CDR3 in amino acids: CASSLGIPGGGGYTF. The CDR3 DNA reads as TGTGCCAGCAGCTTAGGGATTCCAGGGGGCGGCGGCTACACCTTC. The chain uses TRBV7-6 and TRBJ1-2; 8 nucleotides match TRBD1. CDR3 length equals 15 residues. With V trimmed by 1 base and J by 8 bases, 9 bases remained unmatched. Germline V CDR1 and CDR2: SGHVS, FNYEAQ.

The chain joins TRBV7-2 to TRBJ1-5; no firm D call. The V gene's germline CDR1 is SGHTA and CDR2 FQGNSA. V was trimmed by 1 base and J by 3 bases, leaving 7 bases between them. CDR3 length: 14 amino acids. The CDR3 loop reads CASSLVQLNQPQHF. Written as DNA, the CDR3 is TGTGCCAGCAGCTTAGTACAGCTCAATCAGCCCCAGCATTTT.

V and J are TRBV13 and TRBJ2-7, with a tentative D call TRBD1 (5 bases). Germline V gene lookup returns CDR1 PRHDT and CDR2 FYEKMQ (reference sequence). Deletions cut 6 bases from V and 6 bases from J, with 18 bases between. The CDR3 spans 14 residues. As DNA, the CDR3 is TGTGCCAGCAGTCAGGGAAGGGATTCTCGCGAGCAGTACTTC. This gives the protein CASSQGRDSREQYF.

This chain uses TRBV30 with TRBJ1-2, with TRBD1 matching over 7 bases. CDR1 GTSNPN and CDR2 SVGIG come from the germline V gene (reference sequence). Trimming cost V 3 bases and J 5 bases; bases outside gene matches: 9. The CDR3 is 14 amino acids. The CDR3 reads CAWSKEGGVYGYTF. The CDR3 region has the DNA TGTGCCTGGAGCAAGGAAGGGGGCGTTTATGGCTACACCTTC.

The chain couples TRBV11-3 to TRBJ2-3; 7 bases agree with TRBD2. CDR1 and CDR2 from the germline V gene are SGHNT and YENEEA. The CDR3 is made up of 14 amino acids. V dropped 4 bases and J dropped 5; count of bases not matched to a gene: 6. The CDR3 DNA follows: TGTGCCAGCAGCTCGCCGAGGACTAGAGATACGCAGTATTTT. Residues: CASSSPRTRDTQYF.

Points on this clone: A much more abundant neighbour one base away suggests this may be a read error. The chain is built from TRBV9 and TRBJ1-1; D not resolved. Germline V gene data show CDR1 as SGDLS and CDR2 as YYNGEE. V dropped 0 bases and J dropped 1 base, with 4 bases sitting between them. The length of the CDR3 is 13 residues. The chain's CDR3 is CASSVDWNTEAFF. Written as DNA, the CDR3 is TGTGCCAGCAGCGTAGACTGGAACACTGAAGCTTTCTTT.

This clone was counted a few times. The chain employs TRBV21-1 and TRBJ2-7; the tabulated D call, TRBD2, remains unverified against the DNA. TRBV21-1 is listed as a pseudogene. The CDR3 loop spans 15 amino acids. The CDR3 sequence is CASRGPGSLSYEQYF. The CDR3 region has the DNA TGTGCCAGCAGGGGCCCGGGGTCCCTGAGCTACGAGCAGTACTTC.

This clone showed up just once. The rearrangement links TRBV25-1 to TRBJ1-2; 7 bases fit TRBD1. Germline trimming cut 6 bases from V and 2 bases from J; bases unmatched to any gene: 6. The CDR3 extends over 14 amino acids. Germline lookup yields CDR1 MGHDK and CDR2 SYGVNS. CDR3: CASRRGTANYGYTF. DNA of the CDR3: TGTGCCAGCAGAAGAGGGACAGCCAACTATGGCTACACCTTC.

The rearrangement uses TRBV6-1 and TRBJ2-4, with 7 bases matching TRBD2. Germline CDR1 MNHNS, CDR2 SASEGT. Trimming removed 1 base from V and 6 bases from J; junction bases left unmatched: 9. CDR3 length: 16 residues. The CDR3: CASSEEPGRELNIQYF. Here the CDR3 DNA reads TGTGCCAGCAGTGAAGAACCAGGGCGGGAGTTAAACATTCAGTACTTC.

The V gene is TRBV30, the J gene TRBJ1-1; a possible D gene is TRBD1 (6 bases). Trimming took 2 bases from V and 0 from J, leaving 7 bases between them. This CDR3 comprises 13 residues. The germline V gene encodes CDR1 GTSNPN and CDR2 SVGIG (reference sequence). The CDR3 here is CAWSRTVNTEAFF. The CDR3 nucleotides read TGTGCCTGGAGTCGGACAGTGAACACTGAAGCTTTCTTT.

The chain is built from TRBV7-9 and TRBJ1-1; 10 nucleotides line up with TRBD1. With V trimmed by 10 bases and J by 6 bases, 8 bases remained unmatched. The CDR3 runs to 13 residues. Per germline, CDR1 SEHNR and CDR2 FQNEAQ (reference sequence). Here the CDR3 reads CATPGQGLSEAFF. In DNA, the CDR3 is TGTGCCACCCCGGGACAGGGGTTATCTGAAGCTTTCTTT.

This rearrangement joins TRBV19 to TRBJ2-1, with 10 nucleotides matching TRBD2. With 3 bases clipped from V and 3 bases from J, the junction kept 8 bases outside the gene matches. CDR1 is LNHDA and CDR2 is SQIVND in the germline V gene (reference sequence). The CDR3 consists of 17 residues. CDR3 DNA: TGTGCCAGTAGTATCAGTTGGACTAGCGGTAACTACAATGAGCAGTTCTTC. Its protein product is CASSISWTSGNYNEQFF.

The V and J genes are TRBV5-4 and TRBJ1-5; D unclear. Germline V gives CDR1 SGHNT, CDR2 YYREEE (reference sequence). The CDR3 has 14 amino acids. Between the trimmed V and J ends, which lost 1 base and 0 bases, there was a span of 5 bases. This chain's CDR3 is CASSLRDSNQPQHF. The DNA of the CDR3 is TGTGCCAGCAGCTTGAGAGATAGCAATCAGCCCCAGCATTTT.

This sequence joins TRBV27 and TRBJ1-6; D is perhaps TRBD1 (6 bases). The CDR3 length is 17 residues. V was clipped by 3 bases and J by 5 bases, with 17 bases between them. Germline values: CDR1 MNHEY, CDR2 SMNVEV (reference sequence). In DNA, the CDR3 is TGTGCCAGCAGTTTCGAAGTACCAGGGGAAGATAATTCACCCCTCCACTTT. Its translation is CASSFEVPGEDNSPLHF.